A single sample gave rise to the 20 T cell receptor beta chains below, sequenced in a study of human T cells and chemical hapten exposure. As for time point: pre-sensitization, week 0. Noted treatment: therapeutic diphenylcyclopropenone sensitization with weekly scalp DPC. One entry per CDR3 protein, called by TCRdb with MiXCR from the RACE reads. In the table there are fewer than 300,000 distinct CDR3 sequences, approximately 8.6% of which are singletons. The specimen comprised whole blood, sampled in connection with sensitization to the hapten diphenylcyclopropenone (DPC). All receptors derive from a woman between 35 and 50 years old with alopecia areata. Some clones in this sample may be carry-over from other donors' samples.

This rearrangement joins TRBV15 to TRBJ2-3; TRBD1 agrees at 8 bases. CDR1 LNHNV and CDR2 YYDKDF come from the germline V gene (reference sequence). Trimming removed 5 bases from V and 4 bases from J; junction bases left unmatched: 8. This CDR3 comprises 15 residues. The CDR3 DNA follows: TGTGCCACCAGCTTCCGTAAACAGGGGGCAGATACGCAGTATTTT. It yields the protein CATSFRKQGADTQYF.

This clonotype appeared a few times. CDR3 in DNA: TGTGCCATCAGTGAGTCGCTAGCGGAGCCGAACACCGGGGAGCTGTTTTTT. Translated, it gives CAISESLAEPNTGELFF. The V call is TRBV10-3, the J call TRBJ2-2; 7 bases fit TRBD2. The CDR3 totals 17 residues. V lost 0 bases, J lost 0 bases, and 4 bases stayed unmatched. Germline V CDR1 and CDR2: ENHRY, SYGVKD.

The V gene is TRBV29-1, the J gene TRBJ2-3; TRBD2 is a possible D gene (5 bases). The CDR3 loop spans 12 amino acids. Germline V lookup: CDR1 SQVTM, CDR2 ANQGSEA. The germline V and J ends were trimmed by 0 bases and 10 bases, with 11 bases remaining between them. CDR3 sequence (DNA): TGCAGCGTTGAAGAGCTAGCCAAGGCGCAGTATTTT. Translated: CSVEELAKAQYF.

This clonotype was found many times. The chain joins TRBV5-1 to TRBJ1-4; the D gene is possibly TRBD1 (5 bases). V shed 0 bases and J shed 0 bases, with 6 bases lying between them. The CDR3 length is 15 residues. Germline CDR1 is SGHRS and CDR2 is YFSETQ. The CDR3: CASSLVGATNEKLFF. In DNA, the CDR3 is TGCGCCAGCAGCTTGGTGGGGGCAACTAATGAAAAACTGTTTTTT.

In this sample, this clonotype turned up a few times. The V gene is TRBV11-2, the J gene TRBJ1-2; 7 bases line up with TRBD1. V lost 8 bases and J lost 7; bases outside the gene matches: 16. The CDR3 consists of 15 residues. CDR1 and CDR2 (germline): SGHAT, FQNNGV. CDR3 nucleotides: TGTGCCAGCGGTCATACAGGGGCTCCCCAGGGTGGCTACACCTTC. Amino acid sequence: CASGHTGAPQGGYTF.

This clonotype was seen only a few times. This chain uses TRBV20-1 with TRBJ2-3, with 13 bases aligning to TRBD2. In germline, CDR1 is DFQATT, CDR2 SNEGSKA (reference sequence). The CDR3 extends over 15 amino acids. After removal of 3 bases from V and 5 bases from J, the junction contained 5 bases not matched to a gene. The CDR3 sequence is CSASGLAGEQDTQYF. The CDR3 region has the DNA TGCAGTGCTAGCGGACTAGCGGGAGAGCAAGATACGCAGTATTTT.

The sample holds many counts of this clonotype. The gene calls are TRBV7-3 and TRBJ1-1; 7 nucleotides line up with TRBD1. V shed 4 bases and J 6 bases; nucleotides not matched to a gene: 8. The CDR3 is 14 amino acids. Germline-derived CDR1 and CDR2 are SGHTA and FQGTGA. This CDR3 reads CASSSGGRAPEAFF. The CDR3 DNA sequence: TGTGCCAGCAGCTCAGGGGGGCGTGCTCCTGAAGCTTTCTTT.

CDR3 sequence reads: CSATGLASYNEQFF. DNA of the CDR3: TGCAGTGCCACGGGACTAGCCTCCTACAATGAGCAGTTCTTC. The chain has TRBV20-1 and TRBJ2-1; 9 nucleotides agree with TRBD2. J lost 0 bases, V lost 6 bases, and 3 bases had no gene match. Germline V CDR1 and CDR2: DFQATT, SNEGSKA (reference sequence). There are 14 residues in the CDR3.

DNA for the CDR3: TGTGCCAGTAGTATCGGCAGGGGGAATGAGCAGTTCTTC. Its protein is CASSIGRGNEQFF. The chain carries TRBV19 and TRBJ2-1; 7 nucleotides match TRBD1. CDR3 length: 13 amino acids. CDR1 is LNHDA and CDR2 is SQIVND in the germline V gene (reference sequence). Trimming at V came to 3 bases and at J to 7 bases, leaving 3 bases not matched to a gene.

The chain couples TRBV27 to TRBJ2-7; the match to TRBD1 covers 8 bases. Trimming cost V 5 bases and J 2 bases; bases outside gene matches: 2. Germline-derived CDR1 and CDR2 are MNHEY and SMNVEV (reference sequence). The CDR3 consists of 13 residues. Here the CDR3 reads CASSTQGAYEQYF. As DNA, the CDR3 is TGTGCCAGCAGTACACAGGGGGCCTACGAGCAGTACTTC.

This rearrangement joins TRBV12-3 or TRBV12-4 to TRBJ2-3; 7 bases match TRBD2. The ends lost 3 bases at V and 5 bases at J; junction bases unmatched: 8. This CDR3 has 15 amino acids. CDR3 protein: CASSFPTGGIDTQYF. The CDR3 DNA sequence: TGTGCCAGCAGTTTTCCCACGGGAGGAATAGATACGCAGTATTTT.

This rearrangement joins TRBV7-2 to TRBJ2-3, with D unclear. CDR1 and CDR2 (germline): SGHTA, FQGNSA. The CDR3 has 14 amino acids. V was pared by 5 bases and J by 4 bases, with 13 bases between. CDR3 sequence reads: CASSLRLYPDTQYF. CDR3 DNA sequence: TGTGCCAGCAGCCTCCGGTTATATCCAGATACGCAGTATTTT. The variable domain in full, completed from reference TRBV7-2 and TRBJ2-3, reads GAGVSQSPSNKVTEKGKDVELRCDPISGHTALYWYRQSLGQGLEFLIYFQGNSAPDKSGLPSDRFSAERTGGSVSTLTIQRTQQEDSAVYLCASSLRLYPDTQYFGPGTRLTVL.

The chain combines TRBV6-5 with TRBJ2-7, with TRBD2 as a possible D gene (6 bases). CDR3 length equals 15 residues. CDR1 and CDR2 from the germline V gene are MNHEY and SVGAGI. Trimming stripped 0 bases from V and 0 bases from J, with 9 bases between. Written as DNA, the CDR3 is TGTGCCAGCAGTTACTCGACGGGGGACTCCTACGAGCAGTACTTC. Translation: CASSYSTGDSYEQYF.

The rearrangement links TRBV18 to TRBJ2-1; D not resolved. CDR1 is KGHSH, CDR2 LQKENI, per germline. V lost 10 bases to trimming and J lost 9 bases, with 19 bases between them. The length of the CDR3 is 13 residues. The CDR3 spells CATFLEIRSEQFF. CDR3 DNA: TGTGCCACCTTTTTGGAGATCCGCAGTGAGCAGTTCTTC.

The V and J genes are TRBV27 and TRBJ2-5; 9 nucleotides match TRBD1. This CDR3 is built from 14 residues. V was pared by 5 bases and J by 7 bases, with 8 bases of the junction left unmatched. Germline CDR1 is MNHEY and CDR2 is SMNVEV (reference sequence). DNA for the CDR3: TGTGCCAGCAGTCCGGGACAGGGCCCATGGACCCAGTACTTC. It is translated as CASSPGQGPWTQYF.

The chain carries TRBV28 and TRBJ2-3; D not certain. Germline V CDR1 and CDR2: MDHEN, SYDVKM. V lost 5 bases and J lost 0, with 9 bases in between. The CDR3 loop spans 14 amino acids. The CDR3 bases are TGTGCCAGCAGTCCTAGACGGAGCACAGATACGCAGTATTTT. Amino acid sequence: CASSPRRSTDTQYF. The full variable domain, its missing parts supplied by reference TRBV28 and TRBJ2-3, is DVKVTQSSRYLVKRTGEKVFLECVQDMDHENMFWYRQDPGLGLRLIYFSYDVKMKEKGDIPEGYSVSREKKERFSLILESASTNQTSMYLCASSPRRSTDTQYFGPGTRLTVL.

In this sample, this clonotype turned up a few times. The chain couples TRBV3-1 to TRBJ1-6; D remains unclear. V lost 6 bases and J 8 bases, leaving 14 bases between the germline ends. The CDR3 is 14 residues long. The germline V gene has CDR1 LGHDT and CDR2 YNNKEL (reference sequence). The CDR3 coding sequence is TGTGCCAGCAGATGGACGGACGTGGATTCACCCCTCCACTTT. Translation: CASRWTDVDSPLHF. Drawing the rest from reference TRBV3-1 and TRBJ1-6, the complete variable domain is DTAVSQTPKYLVTQMGNDKSIKCEQNLGHDTMYWYKQDSKKFLKIMFSYNNKELIINETVPNRFSPKSPDKAHLNLHINSLELGDSAVYFCASRWTDVDSPLHFGNGTRLTVT.

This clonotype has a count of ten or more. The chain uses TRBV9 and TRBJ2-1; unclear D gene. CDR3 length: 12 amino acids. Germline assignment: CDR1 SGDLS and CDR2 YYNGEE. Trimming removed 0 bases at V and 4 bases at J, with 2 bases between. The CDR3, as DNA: TGTGCCAGCAGCGTAGCTTACAATGAGCAGTTCTTC. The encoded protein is CASSVAYNEQFF.

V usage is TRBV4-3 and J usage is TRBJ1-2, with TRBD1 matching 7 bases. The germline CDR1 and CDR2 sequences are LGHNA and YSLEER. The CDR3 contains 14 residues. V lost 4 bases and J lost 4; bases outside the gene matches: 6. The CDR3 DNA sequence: TGCGCCAGCAGCCCAGGGGGGGTTCTCTATGGCTACACCTTC. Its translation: CASSPGGVLYGYTF.

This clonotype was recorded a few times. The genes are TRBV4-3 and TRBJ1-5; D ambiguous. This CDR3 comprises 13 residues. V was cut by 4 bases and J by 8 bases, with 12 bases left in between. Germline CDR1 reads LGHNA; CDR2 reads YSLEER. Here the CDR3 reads CASSRGVGEPQHF. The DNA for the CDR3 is TGCGCCAGCAGCCGCGGGGTCGGGGAGCCCCAGCATTTT.